These 29 T cell receptor beta chains originate from one sample sequenced in a study of tumor and adjacent non-tumor tissue in lung cancer. RNA was extracted from bulk tissue without any cell sorting. Three rounds of nested PCR, following a modified ARM-PCR protocol, produced the TCRbeta library. TCRdb processed the multiplex PCR reads anew with MiXCR; each CDR3 protein has one entry. Altogether just over 200,000 distinct CDR3 sequences are present, 60% to 85% being singletons, with the ten largest covering 20% to 25%. Input material: lung tumor tissue. These receptors were taken from a man aged 55 to 70 with non-small cell lung cancer.

This sequence joins TRBV6-1 and TRBJ1-1; TRBD1 agrees at 7 bases. The CDR3 spans 13 residues. V dropped 11 bases and J dropped 2; count of bases not matched to a gene: 8. Germline assignment: CDR1 MNHNS and CDR2 SASEGT. The DNA for the CDR3 is TGTGCCGGCACCGGACAGGTCAACACTGAAGCTTTCTTT. Amino acid sequence: CAGTGQVNTEAFF.

Note on this clonotype: Relative to the germline gene, one junction end is altered; a read error may explain this. This rearrangement joins TRBV29-1 to TRBJ2-3, with 7 nucleotides matching TRBD1. There are 17 residues in the CDR3. Per the germline V gene, CDR1 is SQVTM and CDR2 is ANQGSEA. This CDR3 reads CSVEDRTAQGGTDMQYF. CDR3 DNA: TGCAGCGTTGAAGATCGGACCGCCCAAGGTGGGACAGATATGCAGTATTTT.

The chain combines TRBV9 with TRBJ2-3; D is tentatively TRBD1 or TRBD2 (5 bases each). The CDR3 is 13 amino acids. Trimming pared 4 bases from V and 5 bases from J, leaving 11 bases between. Looked up from germline, CDR1 is SGDLS and CDR2 is YYNGEE. The CDR3 loop reads CASSTWDRDTQYF. The DNA for the CDR3 is TGTGCCAGCAGCACCTGGGACCGAGATACGCAGTATTTT.

Details on this clonotype: Germline is not matched at one junction end, which may reflect a read error. The chain combines TRBV5-1 with TRBJ2-3, with a tentative D call TRBD1 (6 bases). The germline CDR1 and CDR2 sequences are SGHRS and YFSETQ. The CDR3 has 14 residues. The CDR3 sequence: CASTRDTPTDTRYF. CDR3 nucleotides: TGCGCCAGCACCCGGGACACTCCCACAGATACGCGGTATTTT.

This clonotype was counted ten times or more. This chain's CDR3 is CASSLHAGTDTQYF. CDR3 coding DNA: TGTGCCAGCAGCTTGCACGCGGGAACAGATACGCAGTATTTT. J is TRBJ2-3 and V is TRBV11-3; D possibly corresponds to TRBD2 (6 bases). Trimming took 3 bases from V and 3 from J, leaving 10 bases between them. This CDR3 spans 14 amino acids. Per germline, CDR1 SGHNT and CDR2 YENEEA.

As for this clonotype: It may be a read error: a sequence one base away is much more abundant. The chain combines TRBV11-3 with TRBJ2-7; perhaps D is TRBD1 or TRBD2 (5 bases each). Looked up from germline, CDR1 is SGHNT and CDR2 is YENEEA. CDR3 size: 13 residues. The CDR3 nucleotides are TGTACCAGCAGCTTTAGAGGGGCCTACGAGCAGTACTTC. Translating it yields CTSSFRGAYEQYF.

As to this clonotype: A much larger clone differs from this one at a single base, so this may be a read error. The J gene is TRBJ1-5, the V gene TRBV12-5; D uncertain. The CDR3 totals 13 residues. CDR1 and CDR2 from the germline V gene are LGHNT and FRNRAP. DNA for the CDR3: TGTGCTAATGGTTTGTTCGGCAATCAGCCCCAGCATTTT. It specifies CANGLFGNQPQHF.

The chain employs TRBV11-2 and TRBJ2-7; D not certain. The CDR3 consists of 13 residues. Germline CDR1 is SGHAT and CDR2 is FQNNGV. Trimming pared 6 bases from V and 7 bases from J, leaving 16 bases between. The DNA of the CDR3 is TGTGCCAGCAGTATAGACCCTCTAGGGGAGCAGTACTTC. It specifies CASSIDPLGEQYF.

Worth noting for this clonotype: One end of the junction varies from germline; a read error may be responsible. The J gene is TRBJ2-7, the V gene TRBV11-2, with D possibly being TRBD2 (6 bases). Germline CDR1 and CDR2: SGHAT and FQNNGV. This CDR3 comprises 15 residues. The CDR3 coding sequence is TGTGCCAGCTGCTTAGATCGGGGTCTAGCGCGAGAGCAGTACTTC. It translates to CASCLDRGLAREQYF.

Notes on this clonotype: Compared with germline, one end of the junction differs, possibly owing to a read error. The chain is built from TRBV29-1 and TRBJ2-3, with TRBD2 matching 15 bases. Looked up from germline, CDR1 is SQVTM and CDR2 is ANQGSEA. This CDR3 is built from 16 residues. CDR3 bases: TGCAGCGCCGACGGACTAGCGGGGGGGATATCGGATACGCGGTATTTT. This gives the protein CSADGLAGGISDTRYF.

On this clonotype itself: A much larger clone lies one base from this, so it may be a read error. The chain carries TRBV20-1 and TRBJ1-2; D is possibly TRBD1 (5 bases). The V end was cut by 4 bases, the J end by 4 bases, with 10 bases between. CDR3 length: 12 residues. Looked up from germline, CDR1 is DFQATT and CDR2 is SNEGSKA (reference sequence). This CDR3 reads CSATRQIYGYTF. The CDR3 DNA sequence: TGCAGTGCTACTAGACAGATCTATGGCTACACCTTC.

This clonotype occurred a few times. The genes are TRBV6-1 and TRBJ2-1, with 14 positions matching TRBD2. J was trimmed by 7 bases and V by 6 bases; bases with no gene match: 5. The germline gives CDR1 MNHNS, CDR2 SASEGT. The CDR3 runs 15 residues. The CDR3 DNA sequence: TGTGCCAGCAGAAGACTAGCGGGAGGGCCGAATGAGCAGTTCTTC. It encodes CASRRLAGGPNEQFF.

Regarding this clonotype: The CDR3 ends on some other residue instead of the conserved phenylalanine or tryptophan, so this is likely a read error. The genes are TRBV20-1 and TRBJ2-7, with D uncertain. Germline V gene lookup returns CDR1 DFQATT and CDR2 SNEGSKA (reference sequence). The CDR3 is made up of 14 amino acids. V lost 3 bases, J lost 3 bases, and 15 bases lay in between. For the CDR3, the DNA is TGCAGTGCTAGGATGGTAAAGGGTAGCTACGAGCAGTACTTA. This translates into CSARMVKGSYEQYL.

Worth noting for this clonotype: This may come from a read error, since a much larger clone is one base off. This chain joins TRBV20-1 and TRBJ2-7; tentative D call: TRBD2 (5 bases). The CDR3 has 13 residues. The germline V and J ends were trimmed by 6 bases and 8 bases, with 20 bases remaining between them. In germline, CDR1 is DFQATT, CDR2 SNEGSKA (reference sequence). DNA for the CDR3: TGCAGTGCCCGGGATGTTGTGAGGGCCAAGCAGTACTTC. Protein product: CSARDVVRAKQYF.

The rearrangement uses TRBV20-1 and TRBJ2-7; D remains unclear. The germline gives CDR1 DFQATT, CDR2 SNEGSKA (reference sequence). V lost 3 bases to trimming and J lost 3 bases, with 12 bases between them. This CDR3 has 13 amino acids. The CDR3, as DNA: TGCAGTGCTAGTGGCAAGAGTCGCTACGAGCAGTACTTC. Translated, it gives CSASGKSRYEQYF.

Concerning this clonotype itself: This may arise from a read error, as a much more abundant clone is one base away. This chain uses TRBV20-1 with TRBJ1-2, with D maybe TRBD1 (5 bases). The germline CDR1 and CDR2 sequences are DFQATT and SNEGSKA (reference sequence). The CDR3 is made up of 11 amino acids. In DNA form, the CDR3 reads TGCAATGCTAGAGTAGGGGATGGCTACACCTTC. This encodes CNARVGDGYTF.

The CDR3 bases are TGTGTCTGGGAGGAAAGGACAGCTCAAGAGACCCAGTACTTC. Translated: CVWEERTAQETQYF. The rearrangement uses TRBV7-9 and TRBJ2-5, with D possibly called TRBD1 or TRBD2 (6 bases each). The germline CDR1 and CDR2 sequences are SEHNR and FQNEAQ (reference sequence). This CDR3 comprises 14 residues.

The V gene is TRBV11-2, the J gene TRBJ2-3; 9 nucleotides agree with TRBD2. The V gene's germline CDR1 is SGHAT and CDR2 FQNNGV. The CDR3 is made up of 16 amino acids. V was pared by 10 bases and J by 3 bases, with 14 bases of the junction left unmatched. The CDR3: CANTAGAGGGTDTQYF. CDR3 bases: TGTGCCAACACCGCCGGAGCGGGGGGTGGTACAGATACGCAGTATTTT.

Comments on this clonotype: A much bigger clone sits one base away, suggesting this may be a read error. V is TRBV20-1 and J is TRBJ2-7, with unresolved D. V lost 3 bases to trimming and J lost 1 base, with 4 bases between them. Germline assignment: CDR1 DFQATT and CDR2 SNEGSKA (reference sequence). The CDR3 loop spans 11 amino acids. In DNA form, the CDR3 reads TGCAGTGCTAGCATATCCTACGAGCAGTACTTC. Amino acid sequence: CSASISYEQYF.

The chain recombines TRBV11-2 with TRBJ2-3; the match to TRBD2 covers 10 bases. Germline loops: CDR1 SGHAT, CDR2 FQNNGV. V shed 7 bases, J shed 8 bases, and the junction held 15 bases outside the gene matches. This CDR3 has 16 amino acids. This chain's CDR3 is CASTQSLAGVEPTQYF. The CDR3 bases are TGTGCCAGCACCCAAAGTCTAGCGGGAGTAGAACCTACGCAGTATTTT.

The chain recombines TRBV20-1 with TRBJ1-5; 7 bases align to TRBD2. Judging by the DNA end, TRBJ2-3 fits better; the J call may be wrong. Looked up from germline, CDR1 is DFQATT and CDR2 is SNEGSKA (reference sequence). The CDR3 runs 14 residues. The DNA for the CDR3 is TGCAGTTCTAATCCGGGGGGAAGCAATCAGCCCCAGTATTTT. Protein: CSSNPGGSNQPQYF.

This clonotype was picked up many times. The rearrangement links TRBV6-1 to TRBJ2-7, with no clear D. The CDR3 runs to 12 residues. Germline CDR1 is MNHNS and CDR2 is SASEGT. Trimming removed 6 bases at V and 0 bases at J, with 6 bases between. Here the CDR3 reads CASSFLSYEQYF. The CDR3 coding sequence is TGTGCCAGCAGCTTTCTCTCCTACGAGCAGTACTTC.

This clonotype showed up just a few times. The CDR3 sequence: CASSNSGGGTQYF. The CDR3 DNA follows: TGTGCCAGCAGCAATAGCGGGGGGGGTACGCAGTATTTT. J is TRBJ2-3 and V is TRBV5-4; 11 bases match TRBD2. The CDR3 consists of 13 residues. V lost 4 bases and J lost 8; bases outside the gene matches: 3. CDR1 SGHNT and CDR2 YYREEE come from the germline V gene (reference sequence).

Note on this clonotype: A much bigger clone sits one base away, suggesting this may be a read error. This chain connects TRBV29-1 to TRBJ2-3; D may be TRBD2 (7 bases). The CDR3 loop spans 14 amino acids. Trimming took 4 bases from V and 8 from J, leaving 19 bases between them. From germline, CDR1 is SQVTM and CDR2 ANQGSEA. CDR3 sequence reads: CSVGLGGARVTQYF. For the CDR3, the DNA is TGCAGCGTTGGCCTTGGGGGGGCCCGAGTTACGCAGTATTTT.

To note about this clonotype: A read error may explain this, as a much larger clone is one base away. This chain links TRBV20-1 with TRBJ1-2; D call uncertain. CDR3 size: 12 residues. The germline V gene encodes CDR1 DFQATT and CDR2 SNEGSKA (reference sequence). V lost 3 bases, J lost 5 bases, and 10 bases lay in between. Written as DNA, the CDR3 is TGCAGTGCTAGCCGGACCTCATATGGCTACACCTTC. It codes for CSASRTSYGYTF.

Points on this clonotype: One end of the junction fails to match germline, which may point to a read error. The chain employs TRBV7-7 and TRBJ2-7; TRBD1 matches at 8 bases. The CDR3 is 14 residues long. Germline V gene sequence: CDR1 SSHAT, CDR2 FNYEAQ (reference sequence). The CDR3 nucleotides read TGTACCAGCAGCAAATATACAGGGGGCTACGAGCAGTACTTC. This translates into CTSSKYTGGYEQYF.

This clonotype was detected a few times. A read error may produce the germline difference seen at one junction end. The chain employs TRBV11-2 and TRBJ2-7; D is undetermined. Germline lookup yields CDR1 SGHAT and CDR2 FQNNGV. The CDR3 length is 15 residues. The CDR3 protein is CASSGRRGPTVQQYF. DNA of the CDR3: TGTGCCAGCAGCGGGCGTCGAGGTCCTACGGTCCAGCAGTACTTT. The variable domain in full, with the rest retrieved from reference TRBV11-2 and TRBJ2-7, is EAGVAQSPRYKIIEKRQSVAFWCNPISGHATLYWYQQILGQGPKLLIQFQNNGVVDDSQLPKDRFSAERLKGVDSTLKIQPAKLEDSAVYLCASSGRRGPTVQQYFGPGTRLTVT.

This clonotype was detected only once. The junction departs from germline at one end; a sequencing error may be responsible. J is TRBJ2-2 and V is TRBV14; TRBD1 might be the D (6 bases). CDR1 and CDR2 (germline): SGHDN, FVKESK. The CDR3 runs 17 residues. The CDR3: CASSPAARTVATGELFF. CDR3 bases: TGTGCCAGCAGCCCAGCGGCCCGGACAGTCGCCACCGGAGAGCTGTTTTTT. Full variable domain (rest looked up from reference TRBV14 and TRBJ2-2): EAGVTQFPSHSVIEKGQTVTLRCDPISGHDNLYWYRRVMGKEIKFLLHFVKESKQDESGMPNNRFLAERTGGTYSTLKVQPAELEDSGVYFCASSPAARTVATGELFFGEGSRLTVL.

V usage is TRBV12-3 or TRBV12-4 and J usage is TRBJ1-5; 11 bases match TRBD1. V lost 6 bases and J lost 2; bases outside the gene matches: 6. The length of the CDR3 is 16 residues. This CDR3 reads CASRGTGGGGNQPQHF. In DNA form, the CDR3 reads TGTGCCAGCAGGGGGACAGGGGGAGGAGGCAATCAGCCCCAGCATTTT.